The rows below give T cell receptor beta chains drawn from one sample of a study of control samples from healthy donors and cancer patients. Clones were sequenced by immunoSEQ multiplex PCR, and TCRdb holds only the in-frame ones, with some missing. The data hold about 110,000 clones, with 70% to 85% observed a single time. What was sequenced was blood. All receptors come from a man in his late teens or twenties in good health. Each CDR3 is given with its conserved first and last residue. Fields, in order: V gene, clone size, D gene, J gene, CDR3 DNA, CDR3 protein. The D gene is left open where the match is weak. The size field is filled for only some rows; it gives once, few, many or a size class.

>TRBV2|NA|NA|TRBJ2-7
TGTGCCAGCAAGTCCGACAGCCGACTTTACGAGCAGTACTTC
CASKSDSRLYEQYF
>TRBV7-2|NA|NA|TRBJ2-3
TGTGCCAGCAGCTTAAGTAGAACAGATACGCAGTATTTT
CASSLSRTDTQYF
>TRBV21-1|NA|NA|TRBJ1-2
TGTGCCAGCTTGAGGGGATCTAACTATGGCTACACCTTC
CASLRGSNYGYTF
>TRBV30|NA|NA|TRBJ1-2
TGTGCCTGGAGGAAGCAGAAATATGGCTACACCTTC
CAWRKQKYGYTF
>TRBV27|once|NA|TRBJ2-5
TGTGCCAGCAGTTTGGTAGGAAGGGAGACCCAGTACTTC
CASSLVGRETQYF
>TRBV2|NA|NA|TRBJ1-3
TGTGCCAGCATGCAGGATGCTGGAAACACCATATATTTT
CASMQDAGNTIYF
>TRBV10-2|once|NA|TRBJ2-2
TGCGCCAGCAGTGCCCTTGGCGGGGAGCTGTTTTTT
CASSALGGELFF
>TRBV30|few|NA|TRBJ2-1
TGTGCCTGGAGCAGCTATGGGGAAGGAGGGCAGTTCTTC
CAWSSYGEGGQFF
>TRBV6-1|NA|NA|TRBJ1-2
TGTGCCAGCAGTGAAGCGGTAGCAGGGGATATTGGCTACACCTTC
CASSEAVAGDIGYTF
>TRBV20-1|NA|NA|TRBJ2-1
TGCAGTGCTAGTCCGGGGATGGGGAATGAGCAGTTCTTC
CSASPGMGNEQFF
>TRBV5-8|NA|NA|TRBJ2-5
TGTGCCAGCAGCGTGTTAAATATTGGGACGGATCTAAAGACCCAGTACTTC
CASSVLNIGTDLKTQYF
>TRBV18|NA|NA|TRBJ1-5
TGTGCCAGCTCCCCGATCGGGGGTGGGGTGCAGCCCCAGCATTTT
CASSPIGGGVQPQHF
>TRBV9|once|NA|TRBJ1-3
TGTGCCAGCAGCGCCCGGAAGCAAGGAAGTCGGGGCACCATATATTTT
CASSARKQGSRGTIYF
>TRBV4-2|NA|NA|TRBJ2-1
TGTGCCAGCAGCTCCGACAGATACAATGAGCAGTTCTTC
CASSSDRYNEQFF
>TRBV2|many|NA|TRBJ1-1
TGTGCCAGCAGTGAGATAGTCCAGAACACTGAAGCTTTCTTT
CASSEIVQNTEAFF
>TRBV7-9|NA|NA|TRBJ1-6
TGTGCCAGCAGCCATACGGAGGGTAATTCACCCCTCCACTTT
CASSHTEGNSPLHF
>TRBV28|NA|TRBD1|TRBJ2-5
TGTGCCAGCAGTTTCGGACAGGGACAAGAGACCCAGTACTTC
CASSFGQGQETQYF
>TRBV19|NA|NA|TRBJ2-1
TGTGCCAGTAGTACCGACAATGAGCAGTTCTTC
CASSTDNEQFF
>TRBV4-1|once|NA|TRBJ1-6
TGCGCCAGCAGCCAACCGACGAGCTCCTATAATTCACCCCTCCACTTT
CASSQPTSSYNSPLHF
>TRBV19|NA|TRBD1|TRBJ2-7
TGTGCCAGTAGCCTTAAAATAGACAGGGCGTACGAGCAGTACTTC
CASSLKIDRAYEQYF
>TRBV7-2|NA|NA|TRBJ1-2
TGTGCCAGCAGCTTAGCCGGACGGGAACGCTATGGCTACACCTTC
CASSLAGRERYGYTF
>TRBV27|once|TRBD2|TRBJ2-1
TGTGCCAGCAGTTTAAATATCGGGGCGGGGGGGCATCAGGGCAATGAGCAGTTCTTC
CASSLNIGAGGHQGNEQFF
>TRBV5-1|NA|NA|TRBJ2-1
TGCGCCAGCAGCTCCCGCGTGGACAATGAGCAGTTCTTC
CASSSRVDNEQFF
>TRBV4-1|once|NA|TRBJ1-2
TGCGCCAGCAGCCAAGATAGCGACAAGGCCCATGGCTACACCTTC
CASSQDSDKAHGYTF
>TRBV20-1|NA|NA|TRBJ1-4
TGCAGTGCTAGTCCTTCTTTGGCGGCTAATGAAAAACTGTTTTTT
CSASPSLAANEKLFF